This T cell receptor (beta chain) was recorded in a study of type 1 regulatory T cells. Study summary: An in vitro protocol generated T-allo10, a Tr1-enriched, alloantigen-specific CD4 T cell product.

This CDR3 has 14 amino acids. V lost 1 base and J lost 7, with 11 bases in between. CDR1 is LNHNV, CDR2 YYDKDF, per germline (reference sequence). Regarding the study as a whole: Compared with non-type 1 regulatory T cells, type 1 regulatory T cells showed a more restricted TCR repertoire.

TCRdb itself ran the reads through MiXCR, one entry per CDR3 protein. The sample has tens of thousands of distinct CDR3 sequences, about 20% seen once. In this sample, this clonotype turned up a few times. What it recognizes is unknown. The rearrangement uses TRBV15 and TRBJ2-4; the D gene could be TRBD1 or TRBD2 (6 bases each). The sequencing sample was made of cultured type 1 regulatory T (Tr1) cells, either the whole culture or a sorted fraction (not recorded which). The sequence was obtained from a human donor in good health. This chain's CDR3 is CATSRAKGGNIQYF. In nucleotides, the CDR3 is TGTGCCACCAGCAGAGCAAAAGGGGGGAACATTCAGTACTTC. Variable domain in full (rest from reference TRBV15 and TRBJ2-4): DAMVIQNPRYQVTQFGKPVTLSCSQTLNHNVMYWYQQKSSQAPKLLFHYYDKDFNNEADTPDNFQSRRPNTSFCFLDIRSPGLGDTAMYLCATSRAKGGNIQYFGAGTRLSVL.